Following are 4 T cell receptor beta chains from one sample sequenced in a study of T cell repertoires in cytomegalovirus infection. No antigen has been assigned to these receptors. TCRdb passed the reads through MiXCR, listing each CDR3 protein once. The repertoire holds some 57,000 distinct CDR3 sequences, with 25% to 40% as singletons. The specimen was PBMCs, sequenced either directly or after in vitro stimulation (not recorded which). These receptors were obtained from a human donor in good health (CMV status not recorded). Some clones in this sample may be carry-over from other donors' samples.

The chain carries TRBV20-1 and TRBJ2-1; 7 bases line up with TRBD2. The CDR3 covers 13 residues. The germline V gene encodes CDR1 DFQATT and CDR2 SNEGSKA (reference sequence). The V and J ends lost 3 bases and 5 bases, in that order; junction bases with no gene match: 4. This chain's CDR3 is CSARESGNNEQFF. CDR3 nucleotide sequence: TGCAGTGCTAGGGAGAGCGGGAACAATGAGCAGTTCTTC.

The CDR3 protein is CASSLGTSGRSTDTQYF. The CDR3 DNA reads TGTGCCAGCAGTCTAGGGACTAGCGGGAGGTCCACAGATACGCAGTATTTT. The chain couples TRBV28 to TRBJ2-3; 15 positions agree with TRBD2. The CDR3 is made up of 17 amino acids. Germline CDR1 is MDHEN and CDR2 is SYDVKM. Losses at the gene ends were 5 bases for V and 2 bases for J; bases not matched to a gene: 5.

CDR3 coding DNA: TGTGCCAGCAGAGAAACGACCGGGGGCTACGAGCAGTACTTC. This sequence encodes CASRETTGGYEQYF. This rearrangement joins TRBV7-9 to TRBJ2-7, with a weak D call TRBD2 (6 bases). Germline V gene sequence: CDR1 SEHNR, CDR2 FQNEAQ (reference sequence). V dropped 6 bases and J dropped 3 bases, with 15 bases sitting between them. This CDR3 has 14 residues.

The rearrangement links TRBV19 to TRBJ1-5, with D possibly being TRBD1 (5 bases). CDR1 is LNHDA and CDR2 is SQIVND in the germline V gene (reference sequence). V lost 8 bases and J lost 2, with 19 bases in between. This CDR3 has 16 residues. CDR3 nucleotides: TGTGCCAGTTTCGGTCGGGGACTGGGGGGCAATCAGCCCCAGCATTTT. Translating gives CASFGRGLGGNQPQHF.